Following are 22 T cell receptor beta chains from one sample sequenced in a study of blood T cells in healthy people across ages. A J-beta primer mix and a sample-barcoded 5' primer were used in a second PCR of roughly 6 to 12 cycles. In TCRdb, the 5' RACE reads were re-called with MiXCR into one record per CDR3 protein. The sample lists about 690,000 distinct CDR3 sequences, approximately 40% occurring once. The material sequenced was blood. The source of these receptors is a man aged 80 or over in good health.

This clonotype was seen only a few times. The chain recombines TRBV28 with TRBJ2-2; no clear D. The germline gives CDR1 MDHEN, CDR2 SYDVKM. V was clipped by 6 bases and J by 7 bases, with 9 bases between them. This CDR3 region has 12 residues. The CDR3 loop is CASSQLLGELFF. The CDR3 nucleotides read TGTGCCAGCAGCCAGCTACTCGGGGAGCTGTTTTTT.

V and J are TRBV20-1 and TRBJ1-6; 7 bases line up with TRBD1. The CDR3 totals 15 residues. V lost 3 bases to trimming and J lost 7 bases; unmatched junction nucleotides: 9. The germline V gene has CDR1 DFQATT and CDR2 SNEGSKA (reference sequence). The CDR3 is CSARSTGIWNSPLHF. The CDR3 DNA is TGCAGTGCTAGGTCGACAGGGATTTGGAATTCACCCCTCCACTTT.

Many counts were recorded for this clonotype. The J gene is TRBJ2-5, the V gene TRBV5-1; a possible D gene is TRBD2 (6 bases). Near its end, the DNA agrees better with TRBJ2-7, so the J call may be wrong. CDR3 length: 15 amino acids. Germline V lookup: CDR1 SGHRS, CDR2 YFSETQ. The CDR3: CASSPGGSGSYEQYF. The CDR3 nucleotides read TGCGCCAGCAGCCCTGGGGGTAGCGGCTCCTACGAGCAGTACTTC.

The rearrangement joins TRBV7-2 to TRBJ1-2; D uncertain. Per the germline V gene, CDR1 is SGHTA and CDR2 is FQGNSA. The CDR3 runs to 17 residues. The V end lost 1 base, the J end lost 1 base, and 16 bases lay between the germline ends. The CDR3 here is CASSLDLQISLNYGYTF. In nucleotides, the CDR3 is TGTGCCAGCAGCTTAGATTTACAGATCTCGCTTAACTATGGCTACACCTTC.

The J gene is TRBJ2-3, the V gene TRBV4-3; possibly TRBD2 for D (5 bases). The CDR3 runs to 16 residues. CDR1 is LGHNA and CDR2 is YSLEER in the germline V gene. With 0 bases removed from V and 0 bases from J, the gap between germline ends came to 10 bases. The CDR3 protein is CASSQDSGFSTDTQYF. The CDR3 bases are TGCGCCAGCAGCCAAGACTCGGGGTTTAGCACAGATACGCAGTATTTT.

This clonotype was recorded a few times. This chain links TRBV6-1 with TRBJ2-1; no clear D gene. In germline, CDR1 is MNHNS, CDR2 SASEGT. V lost 3 bases to trimming and J lost 10 bases, with 7 bases between them. This CDR3 region has 11 residues. As DNA, the CDR3 is TGTGCCAGCAGTGACCCTGTAGAGCAGTTCTTC. Translating it yields CASSDPVEQFF.

This rearrangement joins TRBV6-2 or TRBV6-3 to TRBJ1-5, with 7 nucleotides matching TRBD1. CDR1 is MNHEY and CDR2 is SVGEGT in the germline V gene. V was clipped by 2 bases and J by 3 bases; unmatched bases: 4. CDR3 length: 15 residues. CDR3 protein: CASSYPGQYNQPQHF. The DNA of the CDR3 is TGTGCCAGCAGTTACCCGGGACAGTACAATCAGCCCCAGCATTTT.

This chain uses TRBV28 with TRBJ2-1; unclear D gene. The J call may be faulty, since TRBJ2-7 better matches the DNA end. Looked up from germline, CDR1 is MDHEN and CDR2 is SYDVKM. This CDR3 is built from 15 residues. CDR3 region: CASSFSELEYNEQYF. The CDR3 DNA reads TGTGCCAGCAGTTTTTCGGAGCTAGAATACAATGAGCAGTACTTC.

In this sample, this clonotype turned up a few times. The chain combines TRBV10-3 with TRBJ2-1; D gene ambiguous. The CDR3 sequence is 16 residues long. The V end lost 0 bases, the J end lost 4 bases, and 13 bases lay between the germline ends. The V gene's germline CDR1 is ENHRY and CDR2 SYGVKD. CDR3 nucleotides: TGTGCCATCAGTGAGTCTTTCAGGATAACTTACAATGAGCAGTTCTTC. Translating gives CAISESFRITYNEQFF.

Concerning this clonotype itself: A read error is possible here, since a much larger clone lies one base away. This chain joins TRBV29-1 and TRBJ2-1; no clear D. This CDR3 region has 13 residues. Germline CDR1 reads SQVTM; CDR2 reads ANQGSEA. The ends were cut back, 3 bases at V and 1 base at J, with 7 bases in the middle. The CDR3 loop is CSVEGRSYNEQFF. CDR3 nucleotides: TGCAGCGTTGAGGGCCGTTCCTACAATGAGCAGTTCTTC.

This sequence joins TRBV5-4 and TRBJ1-1; D is undetermined. The CDR3 has 12 amino acids. V was pared by 4 bases and J by 4 bases, with 8 bases between. The V gene's germline CDR1 is SGHNT and CDR2 YYREEE (reference sequence). CDR3 in amino acids: CASSTYGTEAFF. Written as DNA, the CDR3 is TGTGCCAGCAGCACCTATGGCACTGAAGCTTTCTTT.

The rearrangement links TRBV24-1 to TRBJ2-3; a possible D gene is TRBD2 (5 bases). This CDR3 region has 17 residues. Trimming removed 3 bases at V and 6 bases at J, with 21 bases between. Germline CDR1 and CDR2: KGHDR and SFDVKD. This chain's CDR3 is CATSDRTGGKTGDTQYF. The CDR3 nucleotides are TGTGCCACCAGTGATCGGACTGGCGGAAAAACCGGGGATACGCAGTATTTT.

This clonotype was found a few times. V gene TRBV27 combines with J gene TRBJ2-7; perhaps TRBD2 as D (6 bases). CDR3 length: 15 amino acids. Germline V gene data show CDR1 as MNHEY and CDR2 as SMNVEV (reference sequence). V was cut by 6 bases and J by 0 bases, with 15 bases left in between. The CDR3 region is CASRPGGTSSYEQYF. CDR3 sequence (DNA): TGTGCCAGCAGACCCGGAGGGACCTCCTCCTACGAGCAGTACTTC.

This clonotype turned up a few times. The chain has TRBV20-1 and TRBJ1-2, with a possible D match to TRBD1 (5 bases). This CDR3 has 15 residues. Trimming pared 3 bases from V and 8 bases from J, leaving 22 bases between. CDR1 and CDR2 from the germline V gene are DFQATT and SNEGSKA (reference sequence). The CDR3 protein is CSARPSGWRGGGYTF. The CDR3 DNA follows: TGCAGTGCTAGGCCTTCGGGGTGGAGGGGCGGCGGCTACACCTTC.

This chain links TRBV20-1 with TRBJ1-2; unclear D gene. This CDR3 region has 14 residues. Germline-derived CDR1 and CDR2 are DFQATT and SNEGSKA (reference sequence). Trimming stripped 0 bases from V and 2 bases from J, with 10 bases between. The CDR3 DNA follows: TGCAGTGCTAGAGATGGCCAGGTGAACTATGGCTACACCTTC. Translated, it gives CSARDGQVNYGYTF.

On this clonotype itself: The CDR3 ends on some other residue instead of the conserved phenylalanine or tryptophan, so this is likely a read error. V usage is TRBV14 and J usage is TRBJ2-3, with 15 bases lining up with TRBD2. The V gene end was trimmed by 1 base and the J gene end by 4 bases; junction bases not matched to a gene: 6. CDR3 size: 18 residues. Germline V gene data show CDR1 as SGHDN and CDR2 as FVKESK. CDR3 sequence (DNA): TGTGCCAGCAGCCAAGTGGGGACTAGCGGGAGGATGGCAGATACGCAGTATTTG. It is translated as CASSQVGTSGRMADTQYL.

The chain employs TRBV29-1 and TRBJ2-3; 8 bases are a match to TRBD1. Germline V gene data show CDR1 as SQVTM and CDR2 as ANQGSEA. The CDR3 has 15 residues. The ends lost 7 bases at V and 1 base at J; junction bases unmatched: 10. Written as DNA, the CDR3 is TGCAGCGCCAACGGCGGGACAGGACGCACAGATACGCAGTATTTT. Translating it yields CSANGGTGRTDTQYF.

This chain uses TRBV4-2 with TRBJ2-4; TRBD2 matches 9 bases. The DNA end lines up better with TRBJ2-5; the J call may be wrong. Germline CDR1 reads LGHNA; CDR2 reads YNFKEQ. The CDR3 sequence is 16 residues long. This chain's CDR3 is CASSQARSGRGETQYF. Written as DNA, the CDR3 is TGTGCCAGCAGCCAAGCTCGTAGCGGGAGAGGAGAGACCCAGTACTTC.

This clonotype was detected only a few times. The V call is TRBV28, the J call TRBJ2-1, with TRBD1 matching 7 bases. Germline values: CDR1 MDHEN, CDR2 SYDVKM. This CDR3 is 16 amino acids long. Germline trimming cut 5 bases from V and 0 bases from J; bases unmatched to any gene: 7. In nucleotides, the CDR3 is TGTGCCAGCAGTCTACCGGGACAGAGCTCCTACAATGAGCAGTTCTTC. It translates to CASSLPGQSSYNEQFF.

This clonotype showed up just a few times. The chain combines TRBV20-1 with TRBJ2-7; 11 bases are a match to TRBD2. V shed 6 bases and J 2 bases; nucleotides not matched to a gene: 9. The CDR3 loop spans 15 amino acids. Germline V CDR1 and CDR2: DFQATT, SNEGSKA (reference sequence). Here the CDR3 reads CSAYGLAGGTYEQYF. CDR3 sequence (DNA): TGCAGTGCATACGGACTAGCGGGCGGAACCTACGAGCAGTACTTC.

This clonotype was seen only once. The V gene is TRBV6-2 or TRBV6-3, the J gene TRBJ1-2; D possibly corresponds to TRBD1 (6 bases). The CDR3 is 14 residues long. The V and J ends lost 0 bases and 5 bases respectively, with 10 bases between them. Germline CDR1 reads MNHEY; CDR2 reads SVGEGT. CDR3 nucleotide sequence: TGTGCCAGCAGTTACTCCGGGACACCTTATGGCTACACCTTC. Protein sequence: CASSYSGTPYGYTF.

The J gene is TRBJ2-3, the V gene TRBV18, with D maybe TRBD2 (6 bases). With 2 bases removed from V and 6 bases from J, the gap between germline ends came to 12 bases. The V gene's germline CDR1 is KGHSH and CDR2 LQKENI. The CDR3 consists of 14 residues. CDR3: CASSPDRDSDTQYF. CDR3 bases: TGTGCCAGCTCACCAGACCGGGACTCCGATACGCAGTATTTT.